The clone carrying this T cell receptor (beta chain) was observed at least ten times. Its antigen is not identified. Read data end 3 residues before the CDR3 end; the end is taken from the germline J gene. V gave up 1 base and J gave up 2 bases, with 9 bases separating them. In germline, CDR1 is MNHNS, CDR2 SASEGT. The CDR3 totals 14 residues. This entry belongs to a study of T cell clonality in common variable immunodeficiency. Study-wide findings and caveats: Common variable immunodeficiency TCR beta sequences reportedly had fewer deletions and N-nucleotide insertions. What drives increased CVID clonality needs T cell subpopulation sequencing. Compared with controls, CVID subjects had fewer shared TCRbeta clones.

The data were produced by immunoSEQ multiplex PCR, yet TCRdb's version contains in-frame clones alone and is incomplete. The data show about 45,000 clones, with none appearing a single time. Sequenced material: peripheral blood mononuclear cells. V is TRBV6-1 and J is TRBJ2-7; D not certain. The receptor was isolated from a person aged 18 to 75 in good health. CDR3 loop: CASSEVWQTYEQYF. The part of the CDR3 DNA that was read is TGTGCCAGCAGTGAAGTTTGGCAGACCTACGAG.